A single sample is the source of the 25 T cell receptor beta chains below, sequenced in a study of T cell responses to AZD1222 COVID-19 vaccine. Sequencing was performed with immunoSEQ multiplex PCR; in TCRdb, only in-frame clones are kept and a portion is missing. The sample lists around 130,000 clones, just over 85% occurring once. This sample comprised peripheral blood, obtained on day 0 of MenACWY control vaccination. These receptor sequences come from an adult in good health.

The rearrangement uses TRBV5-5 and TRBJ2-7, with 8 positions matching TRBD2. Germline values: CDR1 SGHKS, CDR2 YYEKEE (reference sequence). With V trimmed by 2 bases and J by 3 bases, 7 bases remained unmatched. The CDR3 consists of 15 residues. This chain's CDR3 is CASSFRREVNYEQYF. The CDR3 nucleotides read TGTGCCAGCAGCTTCCGGCGGGAGGTCAACTACGAGCAGTACTTC.

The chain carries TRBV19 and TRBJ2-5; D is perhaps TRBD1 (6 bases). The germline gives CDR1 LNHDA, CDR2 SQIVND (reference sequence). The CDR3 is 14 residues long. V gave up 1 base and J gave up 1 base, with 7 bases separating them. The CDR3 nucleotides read TGTGCCAGTAGTATAGGGACAGCCCAAGAGACCCAGTACTTC. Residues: CASSIGTAQETQYF. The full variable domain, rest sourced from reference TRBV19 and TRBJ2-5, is DGGITQSPKYLFRKEGQNVTLSCEQNLNHDAMYWYRQDPGQGLRLIYYSQIVNDFQKGDIAEGYSVSREKKESFPLTVTSAQKNPTAFYLCASSIGTAQETQYFGPGTRLLVL.

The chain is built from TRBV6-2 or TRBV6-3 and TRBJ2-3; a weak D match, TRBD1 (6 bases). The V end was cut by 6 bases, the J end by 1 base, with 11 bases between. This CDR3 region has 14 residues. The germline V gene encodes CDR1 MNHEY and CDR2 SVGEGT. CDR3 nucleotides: TGTGCCAGCAGCCCGGGACAAGGCACAGATACGCAGTATTTT. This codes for CASSPGQGTDTQYF.

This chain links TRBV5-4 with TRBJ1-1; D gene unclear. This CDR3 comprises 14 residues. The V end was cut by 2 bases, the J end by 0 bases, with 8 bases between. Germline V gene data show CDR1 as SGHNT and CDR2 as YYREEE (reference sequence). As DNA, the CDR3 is TGTGCCAGCAGCTTTGGGTTGCTGAACACTGAAGCTTTCTTT. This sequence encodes CASSFGLLNTEAFF.

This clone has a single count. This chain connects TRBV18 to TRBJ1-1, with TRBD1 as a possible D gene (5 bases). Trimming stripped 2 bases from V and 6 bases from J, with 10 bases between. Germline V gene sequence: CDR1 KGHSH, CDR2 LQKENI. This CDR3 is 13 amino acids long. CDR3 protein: CASSPSLGPEAFF. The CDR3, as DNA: TGTGCCAGCTCACCATCTCTGGGGCCTGAAGCTTTCTTT.

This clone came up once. The DNA for the CDR3 is TGTGCCAGCAGCTTGGCTGGTCTAGGGGCTTTCTTT. Its protein product is CASSLAGLGAFF. This sequence joins TRBV5-4 and TRBJ1-1; D is undetermined. CDR1 SGHNT and CDR2 YYREEE come from the germline V gene (reference sequence). The length of the CDR3 is 12 residues. V was clipped by 0 bases and J by 11 bases, with 11 bases between them.

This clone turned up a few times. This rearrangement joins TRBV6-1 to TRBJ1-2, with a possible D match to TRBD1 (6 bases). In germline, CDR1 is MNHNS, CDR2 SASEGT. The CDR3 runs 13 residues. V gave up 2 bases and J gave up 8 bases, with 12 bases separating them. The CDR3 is CASSEWTARGYTF. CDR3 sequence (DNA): TGTGCCAGCAGTGAATGGACAGCGAGGGGCTACACCTTC.

CDR3 residues: CATSVAGKNTQYF. CDR3 nucleotides: TGTGCCACTTCTGTAGCGGGAAAGAATACGCAGTATTTT. V and J are TRBV12-3 or TRBV12-4 and TRBJ2-3; 8 bases are a match to TRBD2. The CDR3 is made up of 13 amino acids. V lost 10 bases and J lost 7; bases outside the gene matches: 10.

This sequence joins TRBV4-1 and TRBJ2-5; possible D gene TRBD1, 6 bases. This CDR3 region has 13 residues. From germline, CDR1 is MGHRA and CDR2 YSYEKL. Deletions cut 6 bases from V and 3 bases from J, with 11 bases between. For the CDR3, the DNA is TGCGCCAGCAGGAACAGGGAGAAAGAGACCCAGTACTTC. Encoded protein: CASRNREKETQYF.

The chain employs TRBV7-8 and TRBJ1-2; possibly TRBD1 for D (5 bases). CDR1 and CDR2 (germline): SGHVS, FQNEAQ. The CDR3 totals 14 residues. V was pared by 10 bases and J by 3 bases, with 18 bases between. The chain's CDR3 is CATSRGSSHYGYTF. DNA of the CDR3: TGTGCCACCTCCCGGGGGTCTAGCCACTATGGCTACACCTTC. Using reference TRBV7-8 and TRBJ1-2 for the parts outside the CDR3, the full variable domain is GAGVSQSPRYKVAKRGQDVALRCDPISGHVSLFWYQQALGQGPEFLTYFQNEAQLDKSGLPSDRFFAERPEGSVSTLKIQRTQQEDSAVYLCATSRGSSHYGYTFGSGTRLTVV.

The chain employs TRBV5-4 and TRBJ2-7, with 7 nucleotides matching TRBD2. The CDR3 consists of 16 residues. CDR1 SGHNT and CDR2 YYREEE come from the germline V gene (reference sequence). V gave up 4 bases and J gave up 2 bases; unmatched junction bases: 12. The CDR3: CASSPWQGGPAYEQYF. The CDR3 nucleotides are TGTGCCAGCAGCCCGTGGCAGGGAGGGCCCGCCTACGAGCAGTACTTC.

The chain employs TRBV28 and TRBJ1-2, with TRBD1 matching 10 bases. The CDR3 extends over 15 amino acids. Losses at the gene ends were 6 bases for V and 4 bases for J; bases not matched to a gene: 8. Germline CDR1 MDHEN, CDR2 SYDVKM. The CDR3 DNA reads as TGTGCCAGCAGGACGACAGGGGGCAGCGGCTATGGCTACACCTTC. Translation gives CASRTTGGSGYGYTF.

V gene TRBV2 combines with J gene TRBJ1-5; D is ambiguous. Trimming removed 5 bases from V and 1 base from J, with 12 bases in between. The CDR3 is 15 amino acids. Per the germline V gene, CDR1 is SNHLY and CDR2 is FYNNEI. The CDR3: CASSSSPGSNQPQHF. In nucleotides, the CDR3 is TGTGCCAGCAGTTCGAGTCCGGGGAGCAATCAGCCCCAGCATTTT. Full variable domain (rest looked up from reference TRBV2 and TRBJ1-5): EPEVTQTPSHQVTQMGQEVILRCVPISNHLYFYWYRQILGQKVEFLVSFYNNEISEKSEIFDDQFSVERPDGSNFTLKIRSTKLEDSAMYFCASSSSPGSNQPQHFGDGTRLSIL.

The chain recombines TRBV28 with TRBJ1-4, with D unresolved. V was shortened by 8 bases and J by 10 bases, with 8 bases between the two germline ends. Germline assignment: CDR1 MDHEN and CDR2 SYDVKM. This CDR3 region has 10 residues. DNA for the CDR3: TGTGCCAGCCGAGGGAGAAAACTGTTTTTT. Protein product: CASRGRKLFF.

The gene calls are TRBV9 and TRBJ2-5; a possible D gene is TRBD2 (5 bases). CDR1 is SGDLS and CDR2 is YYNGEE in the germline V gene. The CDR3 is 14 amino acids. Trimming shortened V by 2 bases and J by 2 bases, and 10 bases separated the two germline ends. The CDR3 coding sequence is TGTGCCAGCAGCGTTTCCAGCGGACAAGAGACCCAGTACTTC. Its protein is CASSVSSGQETQYF.

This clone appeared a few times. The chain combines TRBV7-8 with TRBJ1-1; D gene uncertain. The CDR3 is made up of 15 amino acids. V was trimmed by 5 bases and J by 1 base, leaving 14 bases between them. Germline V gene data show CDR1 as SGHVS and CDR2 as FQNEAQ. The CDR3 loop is CASSPSGPANTEAFF. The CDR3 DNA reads TGTGCCAGCAGCCCGTCCGGGCCGGCGAACACTGAAGCTTTCTTT.

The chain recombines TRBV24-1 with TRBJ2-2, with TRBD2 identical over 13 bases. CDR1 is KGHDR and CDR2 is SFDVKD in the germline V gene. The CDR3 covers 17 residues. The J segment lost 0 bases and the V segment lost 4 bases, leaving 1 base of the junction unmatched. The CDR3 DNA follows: TGTGCCACCAGTGAGGGACTAGCGGGATCGAACACCGGGGAGCTGTTTTTT. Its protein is CATSEGLAGSNTGELFF.

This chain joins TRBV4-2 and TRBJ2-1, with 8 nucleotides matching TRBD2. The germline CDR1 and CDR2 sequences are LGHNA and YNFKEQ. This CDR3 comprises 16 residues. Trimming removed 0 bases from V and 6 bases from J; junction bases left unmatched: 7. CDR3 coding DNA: TGTGCCAGCAGCCAAGATCTCAGCGGGAGTCGCAATGAGCAGTTCTTC. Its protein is CASSQDLSGSRNEQFF.

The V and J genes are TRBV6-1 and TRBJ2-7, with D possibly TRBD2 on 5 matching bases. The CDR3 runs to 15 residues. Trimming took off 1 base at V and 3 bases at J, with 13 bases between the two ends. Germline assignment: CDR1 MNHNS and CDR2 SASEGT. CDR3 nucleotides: TGTGCCAGCAGTGAAGGTCGCGGAGAGGGCTACGAGCAGTACTTC. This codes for CASSEGRGEGYEQYF.

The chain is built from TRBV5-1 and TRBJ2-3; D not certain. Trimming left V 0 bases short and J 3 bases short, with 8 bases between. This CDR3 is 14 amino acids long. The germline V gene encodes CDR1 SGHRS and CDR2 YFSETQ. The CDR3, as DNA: TGCGCCAGCAGCTTGGAGGTCAGAACAGATACGCAGTATTTT. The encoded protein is CASSLEVRTDTQYF.

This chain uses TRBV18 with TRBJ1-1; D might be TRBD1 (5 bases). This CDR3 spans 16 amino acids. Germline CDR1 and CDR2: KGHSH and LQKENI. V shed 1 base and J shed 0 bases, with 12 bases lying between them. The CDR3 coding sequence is TGTGCCAGCTCACCACAGCAGGGCATCATGAACACTGAAGCTTTCTTT. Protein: CASSPQQGIMNTEAFF. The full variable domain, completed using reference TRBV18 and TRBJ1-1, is NAGVMQNPRHLVRRRGQEARLRCSPMKGHSHVYWYRQLPEEGLKFMVYLQKENIIDESGMPKERFSAEFPKEGPSILRIQQVVRGDSAAYFCASSPQQGIMNTEAFFGQGTRLTVV.

The CDR3 region has the DNA TGCGCCAGCAGCCAAGGGGACTGGACCTACAATGAGCAGTTCTTC. Its protein product is CASSQGDWTYNEQFF. The chain links TRBV4-1 to TRBJ2-1; possibly TRBD2 for D (6 bases). V lost 1 base, J lost 2 bases, and 9 bases lay in between. From germline, CDR1 is MGHRA and CDR2 YSYEKL. The CDR3 spans 15 residues.

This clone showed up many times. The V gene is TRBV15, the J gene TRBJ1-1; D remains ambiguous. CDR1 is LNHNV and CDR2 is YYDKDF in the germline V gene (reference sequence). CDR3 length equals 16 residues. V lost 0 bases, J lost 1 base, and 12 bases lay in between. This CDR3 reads CATSRERAPKNTEAFF. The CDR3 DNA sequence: TGTGCCACCAGCAGAGAGAGGGCCCCAAAGAACACTGAAGCTTTCTTT.

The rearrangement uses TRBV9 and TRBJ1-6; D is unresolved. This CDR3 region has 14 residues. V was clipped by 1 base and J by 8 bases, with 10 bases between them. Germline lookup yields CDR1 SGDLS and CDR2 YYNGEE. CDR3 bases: TGTGCCAGCAGCGTAATGGTGATGGATTCACCCCTCCACTTT. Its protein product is CASSVMVMDSPLHF.

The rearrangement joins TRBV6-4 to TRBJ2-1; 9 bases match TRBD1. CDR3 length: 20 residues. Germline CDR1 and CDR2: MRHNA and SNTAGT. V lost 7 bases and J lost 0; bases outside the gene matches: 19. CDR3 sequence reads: CASKLPNGQGTTSSYNEQFF. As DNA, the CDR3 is TGTGCCAGCAAACTACCGAACGGACAGGGGACAACGAGCTCCTACAATGAGCAGTTCTTC.